This TCR beta chain was documented in a study of cytomegalovirus exposure and HLA in healthy donors. Looking at the study overall: There were 90 million to 130 million unique TCR beta sequences, drawn from roughly 200 million T cells, in an earlier analysis. Findings of the study overall: A few chains tied to CMV proved CMV antigen-specific in vitro.

13 Jbeta primers and 60 Vbeta primers were used for the PCR. Sequencing was performed with immunoSEQ multiplex PCR; in TCRdb, only in-frame clones are kept and a portion is missing. Of about 130,000 clones listed, around 80% are singletons. As regards this clone: Its antigen is as yet unknown.

Germline V lookup: CDR1 SQVTM, CDR2 ANQGSEA. CDR3 length: 12 amino acids. Unmatched junction bases numbered 9, after V lost 7 bases and J lost 7 bases. The sequenced sample was PBMCs. The receptor was isolated from a woman aged 45 to 65 in good health and CMV-seronegative. The rearrangement links TRBV29-1 to TRBJ1-1; 7 bases are a match to TRBD1. In DNA form, the CDR3 reads TGCAGCGGAACCTTGAGGGGGCGTGAAGCTTTCTTT. Protein sequence: CSGTLRGREAFF.